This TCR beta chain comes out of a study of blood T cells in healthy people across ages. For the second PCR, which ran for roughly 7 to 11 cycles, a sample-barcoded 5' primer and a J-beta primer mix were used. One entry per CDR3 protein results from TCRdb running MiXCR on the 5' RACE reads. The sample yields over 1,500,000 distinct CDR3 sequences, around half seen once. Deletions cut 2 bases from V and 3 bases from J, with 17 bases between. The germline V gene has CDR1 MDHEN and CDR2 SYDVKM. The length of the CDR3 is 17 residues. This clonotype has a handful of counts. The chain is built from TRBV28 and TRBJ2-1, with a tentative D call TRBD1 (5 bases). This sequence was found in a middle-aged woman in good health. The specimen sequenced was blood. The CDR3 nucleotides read TGTGCCAGCAGTTTAAGGGGCCTAAAGTCTAACTACAATGAGCAGTTCTTC. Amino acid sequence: CASSLRGLKSNYNEQFF.